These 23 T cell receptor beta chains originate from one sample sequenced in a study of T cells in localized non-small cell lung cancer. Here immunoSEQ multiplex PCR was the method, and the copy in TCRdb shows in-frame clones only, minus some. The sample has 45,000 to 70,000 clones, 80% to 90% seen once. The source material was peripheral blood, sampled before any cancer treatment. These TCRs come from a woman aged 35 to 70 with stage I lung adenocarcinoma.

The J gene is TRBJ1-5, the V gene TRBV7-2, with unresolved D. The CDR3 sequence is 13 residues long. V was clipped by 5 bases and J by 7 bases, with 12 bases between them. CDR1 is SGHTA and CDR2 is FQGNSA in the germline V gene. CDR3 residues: CASSLTREQPQHF. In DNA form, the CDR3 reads TGTGCCAGCAGCCTTACACGAGAGCAGCCCCAGCATTTT.

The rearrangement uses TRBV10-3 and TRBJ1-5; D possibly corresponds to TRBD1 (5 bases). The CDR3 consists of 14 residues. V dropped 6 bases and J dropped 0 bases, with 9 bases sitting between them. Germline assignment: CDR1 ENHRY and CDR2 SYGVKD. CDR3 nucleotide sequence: TGTGCCATCAGACGGGACGCTAGCAATCAGCCCCAGCATTTT. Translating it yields CAIRRDASNQPQHF.

The CDR3 nucleotides read TGCGCCAGCAGCCAGCTAACGGGCCGCTACGAGCAGTACTTC. Residues: CASSQLTGRYEQYF. This sequence joins TRBV4-3 and TRBJ2-7; D is uncertain. Germline V gene lookup returns CDR1 LGHNA and CDR2 YSLEER. V lost 3 bases to trimming and J lost 3 bases, with 12 bases between them. There are 14 residues in the CDR3.

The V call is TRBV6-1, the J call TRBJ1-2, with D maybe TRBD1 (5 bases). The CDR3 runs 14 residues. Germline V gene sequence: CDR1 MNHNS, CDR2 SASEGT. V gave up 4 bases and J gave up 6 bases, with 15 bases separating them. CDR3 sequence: CASSGRGSLDGYTF. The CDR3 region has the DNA TGTGCCAGCAGTGGTAGGGGCTCCCTCGATGGCTACACCTTC.

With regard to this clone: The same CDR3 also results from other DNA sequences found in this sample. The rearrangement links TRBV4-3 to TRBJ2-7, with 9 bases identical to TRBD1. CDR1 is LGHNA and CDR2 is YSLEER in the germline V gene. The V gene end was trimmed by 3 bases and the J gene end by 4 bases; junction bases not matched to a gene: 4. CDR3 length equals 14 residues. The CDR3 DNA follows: TGCGCCAGCAGCCACGGACAGGGGAGGTACGAGCAGTACTTC. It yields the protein CASSHGQGRYEQYF.

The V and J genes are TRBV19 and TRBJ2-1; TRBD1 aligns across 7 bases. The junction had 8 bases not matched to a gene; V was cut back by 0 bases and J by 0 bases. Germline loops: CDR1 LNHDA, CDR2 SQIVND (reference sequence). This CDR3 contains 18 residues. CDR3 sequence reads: CASSIDLRQGDSYNEQFF. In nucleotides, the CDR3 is TGTGCCAGTAGTATAGATCTCCGGCAGGGGGACTCCTACAATGAGCAGTTCTTC.

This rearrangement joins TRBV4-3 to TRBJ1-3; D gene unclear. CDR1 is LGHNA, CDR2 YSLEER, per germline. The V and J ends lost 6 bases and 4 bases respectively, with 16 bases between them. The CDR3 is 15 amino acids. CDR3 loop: CASSPRADLGNTIYF. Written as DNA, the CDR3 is TGCGCCAGCAGTCCTCGGGCCGATCTGGGAAACACCATATATTTT.

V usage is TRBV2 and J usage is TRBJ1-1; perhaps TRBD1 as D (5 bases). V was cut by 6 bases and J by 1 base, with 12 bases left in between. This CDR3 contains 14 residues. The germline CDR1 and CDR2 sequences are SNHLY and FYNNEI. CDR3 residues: CASRRDQGNTEAFF. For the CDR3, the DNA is TGTGCCAGCAGGCGCGATCAGGGGAACACTGAAGCTTTCTTT.

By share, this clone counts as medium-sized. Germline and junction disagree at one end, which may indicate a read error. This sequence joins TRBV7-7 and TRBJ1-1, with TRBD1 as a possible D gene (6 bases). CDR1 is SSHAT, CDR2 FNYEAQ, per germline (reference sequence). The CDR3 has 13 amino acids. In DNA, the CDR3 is TGTGCTAGCAGCCAGGGGCAGAACACTGAAGCTTTCTTT. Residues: CASSQGQNTEAFF.

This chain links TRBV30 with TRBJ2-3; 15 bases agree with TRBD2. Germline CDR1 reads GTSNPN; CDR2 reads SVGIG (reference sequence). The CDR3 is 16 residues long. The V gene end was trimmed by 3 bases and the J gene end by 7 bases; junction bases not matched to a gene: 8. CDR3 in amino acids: CAWRTGTSGGPYTQYF. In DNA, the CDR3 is TGTGCCTGGAGGACCGGGACTAGCGGGGGGCCTTATACGCAGTATTTT.

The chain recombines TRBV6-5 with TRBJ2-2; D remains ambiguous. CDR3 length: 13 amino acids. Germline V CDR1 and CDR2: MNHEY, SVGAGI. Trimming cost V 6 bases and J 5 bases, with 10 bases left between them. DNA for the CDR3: TGTGCCAGCAGGGCCGTGGGGACCGGGGAGCTGTTTTTT. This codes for CASRAVGTGELFF.

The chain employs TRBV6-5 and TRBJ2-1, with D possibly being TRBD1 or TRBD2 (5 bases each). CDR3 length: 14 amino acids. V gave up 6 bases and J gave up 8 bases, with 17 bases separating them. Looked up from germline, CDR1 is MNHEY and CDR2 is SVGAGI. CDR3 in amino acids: CASRTRGLYDEQFF. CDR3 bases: TGTGCCAGCAGAACTAGGGGATTGTACGATGAGCAGTTCTTC.

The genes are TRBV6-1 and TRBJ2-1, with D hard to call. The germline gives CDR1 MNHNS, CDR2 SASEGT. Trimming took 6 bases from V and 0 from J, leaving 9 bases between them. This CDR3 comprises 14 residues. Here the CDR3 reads CASSGLSSYNEQFF. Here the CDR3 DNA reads TGTGCCAGCAGCGGGCTCAGCTCCTACAATGAGCAGTTCTTC.

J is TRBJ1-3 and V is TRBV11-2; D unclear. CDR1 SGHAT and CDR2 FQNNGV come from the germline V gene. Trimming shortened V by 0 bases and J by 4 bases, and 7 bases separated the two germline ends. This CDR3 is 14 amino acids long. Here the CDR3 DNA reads TGTGCCAGCAGCTTAGAGGGAGTGGGAAACACCATATATTTT. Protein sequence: CASSLEGVGNTIYF.

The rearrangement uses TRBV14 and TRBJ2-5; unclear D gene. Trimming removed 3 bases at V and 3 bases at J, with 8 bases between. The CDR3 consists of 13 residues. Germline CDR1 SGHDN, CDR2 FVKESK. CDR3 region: CASSQVREETQYF. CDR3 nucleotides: TGTGCCAGCAGCCAGGTAAGGGAAGAGACCCAGTACTTC.

CDR3 nucleotides: TGTGCCAGCAGCTTAGATTCGGGGGTCAACATTCAGTACTTC. As protein: CASSLDSGVNIQYF. The chain has TRBV7-9 and TRBJ2-4, with a weak D call TRBD2 (6 bases). Germline CDR1 and CDR2: SEHNR and FQNEAQ (reference sequence). Trimming cost V 1 base and J 7 bases, with 11 bases left between them. The CDR3 extends over 14 amino acids.

Here the CDR3 DNA reads TGCGCCAGCAGCTTGAGCGGGCGGGGTGACGCTGAAGCTTTCTTT. Its protein is CASSLSGRGDAEAFF. The V call is TRBV5-1, the J call TRBJ1-1; D unclear. Trimming removed 1 base from V and 6 bases from J, with 16 bases in between. CDR1 SGHRS and CDR2 YFSETQ come from the germline V gene. The CDR3 is made up of 15 amino acids.

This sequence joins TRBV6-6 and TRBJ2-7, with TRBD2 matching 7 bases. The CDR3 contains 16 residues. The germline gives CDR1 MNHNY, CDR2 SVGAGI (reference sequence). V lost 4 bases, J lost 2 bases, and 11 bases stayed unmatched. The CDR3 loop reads CASSSDLAALPYEQYF. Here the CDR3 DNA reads TGTGCCAGCAGTTCCGACCTAGCGGCCCTCCCCTACGAGCAGTACTTC.

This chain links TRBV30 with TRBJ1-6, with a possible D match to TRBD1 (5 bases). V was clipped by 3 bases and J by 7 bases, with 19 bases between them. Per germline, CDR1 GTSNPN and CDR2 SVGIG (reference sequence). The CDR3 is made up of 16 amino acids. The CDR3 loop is CAWSWGRGTHNSPLHF. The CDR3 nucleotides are TGTGCCTGGAGCTGGGGGAGAGGCACCCACAATTCACCCCTCCACTTT.

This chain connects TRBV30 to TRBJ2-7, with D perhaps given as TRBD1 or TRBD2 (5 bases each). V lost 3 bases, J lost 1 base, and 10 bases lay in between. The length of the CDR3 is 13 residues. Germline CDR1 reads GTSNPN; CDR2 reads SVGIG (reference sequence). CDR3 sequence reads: CAWSPGRSYEQYF. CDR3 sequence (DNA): TGTGCCTGGAGCCCGGGGCGATCCTACGAGCAGTACTTC. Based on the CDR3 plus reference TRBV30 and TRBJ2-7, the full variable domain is SQTIHQWPATLVQPVGSPLSLECTVEGTSNPNLYWYRQAAGRGLQLLFYSVGIGQISSEVPQNLSASRPQDRQFILSSKKLLLSDSGFYLCAWSPGRSYEQYFGPGTRLTVT.

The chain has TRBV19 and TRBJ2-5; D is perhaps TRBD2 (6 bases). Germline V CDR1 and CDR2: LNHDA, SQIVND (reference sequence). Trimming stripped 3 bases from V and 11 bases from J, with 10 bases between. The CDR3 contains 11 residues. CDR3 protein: CASSIGREQYF. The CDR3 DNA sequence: TGTGCCAGTAGTATCGGACGGGAGCAGTACTTC.

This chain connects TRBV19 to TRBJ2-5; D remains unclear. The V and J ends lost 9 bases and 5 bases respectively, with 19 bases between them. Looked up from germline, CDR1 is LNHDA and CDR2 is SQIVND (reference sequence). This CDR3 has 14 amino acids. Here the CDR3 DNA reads TGTGCCAGCGCCCCCGACGGGTCTAGGGAGACCCAGTACTTC. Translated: CASAPDGSRETQYF.

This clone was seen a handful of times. The CDR3 nucleotides are TGTGCCAGCAGCTTAGACAATAGCAATCAGCCCCAGCATTTT. Translated, it gives CASSLDNSNQPQHF. This sequence joins TRBV7-9 and TRBJ1-5; D remains ambiguous. CDR1 SEHNR and CDR2 FQNEAQ come from the germline V gene (reference sequence). The V end lost 1 base, the J end lost 0 bases, and 4 bases lay between the germline ends. This CDR3 has 14 amino acids.